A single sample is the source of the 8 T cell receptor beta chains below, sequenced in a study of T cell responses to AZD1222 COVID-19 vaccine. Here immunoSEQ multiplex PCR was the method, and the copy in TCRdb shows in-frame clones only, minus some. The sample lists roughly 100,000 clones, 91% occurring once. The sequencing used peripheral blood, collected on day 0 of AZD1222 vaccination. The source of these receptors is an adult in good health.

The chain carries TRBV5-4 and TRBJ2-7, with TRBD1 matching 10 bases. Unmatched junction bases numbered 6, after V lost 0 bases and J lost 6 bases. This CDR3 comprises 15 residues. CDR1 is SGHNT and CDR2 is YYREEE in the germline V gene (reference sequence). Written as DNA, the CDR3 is TGTGCCAGCAGCTTGGCGGGACAGGGGTATTTCGAGCAGTACTTC. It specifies CASSLAGQGYFEQYF.

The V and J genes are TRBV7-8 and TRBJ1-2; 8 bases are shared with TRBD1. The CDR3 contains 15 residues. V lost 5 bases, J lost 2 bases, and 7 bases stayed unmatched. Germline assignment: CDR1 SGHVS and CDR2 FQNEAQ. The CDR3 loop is CASSRRGQLNYGYTF. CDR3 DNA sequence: TGTGCCAGCAGCCGCAGGGGGCAATTGAACTATGGCTACACCTTC.

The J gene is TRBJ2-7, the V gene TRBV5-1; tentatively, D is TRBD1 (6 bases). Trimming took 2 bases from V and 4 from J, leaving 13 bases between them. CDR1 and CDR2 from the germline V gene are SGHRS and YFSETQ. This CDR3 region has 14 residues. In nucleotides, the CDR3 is TGCGCCAGCAGCTTATCAGGGGATACATACGAGCAGTACTTC. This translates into CASSLSGDTYEQYF.

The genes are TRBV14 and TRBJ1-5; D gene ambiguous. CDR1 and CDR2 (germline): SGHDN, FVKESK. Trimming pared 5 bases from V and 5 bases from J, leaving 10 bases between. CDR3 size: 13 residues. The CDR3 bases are TGTGCCAGCAGCATGGGCCTCGATCAGCCCCAGCATTTT. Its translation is CASSMGLDQPQHF.

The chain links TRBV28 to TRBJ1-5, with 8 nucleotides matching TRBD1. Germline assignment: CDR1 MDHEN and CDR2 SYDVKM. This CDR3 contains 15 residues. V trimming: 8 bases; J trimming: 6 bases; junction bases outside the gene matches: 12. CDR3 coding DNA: TGTGCCAGCGTTTTCAGGGGGCGCTGGTCTCAGCCCCAGCATTTT. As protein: CASVFRGRWSQPQHF.

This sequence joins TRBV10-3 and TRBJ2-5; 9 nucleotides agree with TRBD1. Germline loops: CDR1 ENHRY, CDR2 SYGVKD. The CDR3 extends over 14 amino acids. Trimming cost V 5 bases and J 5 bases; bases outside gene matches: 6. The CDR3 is CAISPTGGGETQYF. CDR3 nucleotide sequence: TGTGCCATCAGTCCGACAGGGGGTGGGGAGACCCAGTACTTC.

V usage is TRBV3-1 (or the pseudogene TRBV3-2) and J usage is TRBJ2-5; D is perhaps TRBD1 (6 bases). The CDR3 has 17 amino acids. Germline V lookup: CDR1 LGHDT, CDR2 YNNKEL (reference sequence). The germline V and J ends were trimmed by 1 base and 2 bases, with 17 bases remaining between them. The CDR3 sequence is CASSQVTAGDGQETQYF. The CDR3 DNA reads TGTGCCAGCAGCCAAGTTACGGCAGGGGACGGTCAAGAGACCCAGTACTTC.

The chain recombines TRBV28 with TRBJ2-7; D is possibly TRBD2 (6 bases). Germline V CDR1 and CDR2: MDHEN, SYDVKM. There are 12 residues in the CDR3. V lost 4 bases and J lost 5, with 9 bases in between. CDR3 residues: CASSSSVHEQYF. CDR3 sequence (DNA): TGTGCCAGCAGTTCTAGCGTCCACGAGCAGTACTTC.